A selection of T cell receptor beta chains follows, all from one sample in a study of monozygotic twins with cystic fibrosis. Here immunoSEQ multiplex PCR was the method, and the copy in TCRdb shows in-frame clones only, minus some. The sample consists of some 25,000 clones, 96% of them appearing once. The sequenced sample was blood. These TCRs come from a girl aged 2-10 years with cystic fibrosis. Each CDR3 is given with its conserved first and last residue. Each record gives: clone size, V gene, D gene, J gene, CDR3 DNA, CDR3 protein. A D gene is named only where the DNA matches it firmly. Clone size is given for some rows only: seen once, a few or many times, or a class if the clone is expanded.

.	TRBV28	.	TRBJ2-2	TGTGCCAGCAGCCCCCCGTTGGGGGCACGAGGCACCGGGGAGCTGTTTTTT	CASSPPLGARGTGELFF
.	TRBV7-9	TRBD2	TRBJ2-4	TGTGCCAGCAGCTTAGGAATTAGCGGGAGGGAAAACATTCAGTACTTC	CASSLGISGRENIQYF
.	TRBV30	TRBD2	TRBJ2-7	TGTGCCTCCTCCGGGGGGGGCTACGAGCAGTACTTC	CASSGGGYEQYF
once	TRBV7-3	TRBD2	TRBJ2-7	TGTGCCAGCAGCCCGGGGGGGAGGACCCCCTACGAGCAGTACTTC	CASSPGGRTPYEQYF
.	TRBV27	TRBD2	TRBJ2-3	TGTGCCAGCAGTCTTTCGGCGCGGGAGACAGATACGCAGTATTTT	CASSLSARETDTQYF
.	TRBV29-1	.	TRBJ2-7	TGCAGCGTTGACATGGCGGGGCTGGGCTCCTACGAGCAGTACTTC	CSVDMAGLGSYEQYF
.	TRBV5-1	.	TRBJ1-1	TGCGCCAGCAGCTTGGGGGCCTTACCCAGCCCCACTGAAGCTTTCTTT	CASSLGALPSPTEAFF
.	TRBV19	.	TRBJ1-4	TGTGCCAGTAGTACCACGGGGGCTCTGTTTTTT	CASSTTGALFF
.	TRBV7-9	TRBD1	TRBJ2-3	TGTGCCAGCAGCTTCCCCAGACAGGGTGGGACAGATACGCAGTATTTT	CASSFPRQGGTDTQYF
.	TRBV11-2	.	TRBJ2-1	TGTGCCAGCAGCTCAGGAGAACGCTCCTACAATGAGCAGTTCTTC	CASSSGERSYNEQFF
.	TRBV20-1	.	TRBJ2-7	TGCAGTGCTAGCCGGGACGAGCAGTACTTC	CSASRDEQYF
.	TRBV5-5	.	TRBJ2-7	TGTGCCAGCGATAAGGATGGGGACCCCGACTACGAGCAGTACTTC	CASDKDGDPDYEQYF
.	TRBV5-4	TRBD2	TRBJ2-7	TGTGCCAGCAGCAAACTAGCGGGAGGTTTGGGGGAGCAGTACTTC	CASSKLAGGLGEQYF
.	TRBV11-1	TRBD2	TRBJ2-1	TGTGCCAGCAGCTTAGAATCCGGGAGGTACTACAATGAGCAGTTCTTC	CASSLESGRYYNEQFF
.	TRBV4-2	TRBD2	TRBJ2-5	TGTGCCAGCAGCCAAGATCTAGCGGGAGGGGTAGAGACCCAGTACTTC	CASSQDLAGGVETQYF
.	TRBV30	.	TRBJ1-5	TGTGCCTGGGAGGGCGGCCACAATCAGCCCCAGCATTTT	CAWEGGHNQPQHF
.	TRBV20-1	.	TRBJ1-2	TGCAGTGACCGCGGGGACTATGGCTACACCTTC	CSDRGDYGYTF